A single sample gave rise to the 12 T cell receptor beta chains below, sequenced in a study of blood T cells in healthy people across ages. PCR was performed a second time for 7 to 11 cycles using a sample-barcoded 5' primer and a J-beta primer mix. TCRdb redid the calling of the 5' RACE reads with MiXCR, one entry per CDR3 protein. The data contain 850,000 to 950,000 distinct CDR3 sequences, under 35% of them singletons. Sequencing input: blood. The source is a woman aged 80 or older in good health.

This chain links TRBV11-2 with TRBJ1-1; D unclear. With 2 bases removed from V and 1 base from J, the gap between germline ends came to 14 bases. The CDR3 totals 16 residues. The V gene's germline CDR1 is SGHAT and CDR2 FQNNGV. CDR3 DNA sequence: TGTGCCAGCAGCTTATATCGGGCCTGGACGAACACTGAAGCTTTCTTT. As protein: CASSLYRAWTNTEAFF.

In regard to this clonotype: Possible read error: a much larger clone is one base away. V usage is TRBV5-1 and J usage is TRBJ2-1, with 7 nucleotides matching TRBD2. The CDR3 covers 12 residues. The V gene's germline CDR1 is SGHRS and CDR2 YFSETQ. The CDR3 here is CASREAGNERFF. The CDR3 coding sequence is TGCGCCAGCAGGGAAGCGGGGAATGAGCGGTTCTTC.

In the case of this clonotype: Mismatch with germline at one junction end may stem from a read error. V usage is TRBV24-1 and J usage is TRBJ2-5; 9 positions match TRBD1. CDR1 is KGHDR and CDR2 is SFDVKD in the germline V gene. CDR3 length: 17 residues. The CDR3 nucleotides read TGTGCCACCAGTGATTCACCCCCGGGACAGGGCCGAAAGACCCAGCACTTC. Translated, it gives CATSDSPPGQGRKTQHF.

This chain links TRBV5-1 with TRBJ1-6; D perhaps matches TRBD1 (6 bases). The CDR3 covers 16 residues. V lost 2 bases and J 9 bases, leaving 18 bases between the germline ends. Germline-derived CDR1 and CDR2 are SGHRS and YFSETQ. The CDR3 DNA follows: TGCGCCAGCAGCTTCCGGGACACATCACGAGGTTCACCCCTCCACTTT. Translation gives CASSFRDTSRGSPLHF.

This clonotype has more than one count but fewer than ten. Its ends do not fully match the called genes, so a read error is possible. The chain joins TRBV7-9 to TRBJ2-5; possible D gene TRBD1, 5 bases. The CDR3 consists of 15 residues. CDR1 is SEHNR, CDR2 FQNEAQ, per germline (reference sequence). The CDR3 DNA reads as TGTGCCGGCAGCCACACCGACAGAATATCCAATGAGCAGTACTTC. It yields the protein CAGSHTDRISNEQYF.

This clonotype was seen at least ten times. J is TRBJ2-4 and V is TRBV20-1, with D perhaps matching TRBD1 or TRBD2 (6 bases each). Trimming shortened V by 5 bases and J by 10 bases, and 24 bases separated the two germline ends. The CDR3 length is 15 residues. Germline values: CDR1 DFQATT, CDR2 SNEGSKA (reference sequence). CDR3 bases: TGCAGTGCTTCGGGACAAACGGGGGAGAGTCGGATTCAGTACTTC. Protein: CSASGQTGESRIQYF.

The chain couples TRBV5-1 to TRBJ2-2; 9 bases match TRBD2. Trimming at V came to 6 bases and at J to 0 bases, leaving 3 bases not matched to a gene. The CDR3 totals 15 residues. Germline lookup yields CDR1 SGHRS and CDR2 YFSETQ. For the CDR3, the DNA is TGCGCCAGCACGGCGGGGGGGCCGAACACCGGGGAGCTGTTTTTT. Its protein is CASTAGGPNTGELFF.

The table lists this clonotype with many counts. CDR3 nucleotides: TGCGCCAGCAGCTTGGACCGTCAGGGTTTTTACTCTGGGGCCAACGTCCTGACTTTC. This sequence encodes CASSLDRQGFYSGANVLTF. J is TRBJ2-6 and V is TRBV5-1, with D perhaps matching TRBD1 (5 bases). Germline V gives CDR1 SGHRS, CDR2 YFSETQ. Trimming pared 0 bases from V and 0 bases from J, leaving 16 bases between. The CDR3 runs to 19 residues.

The chain uses TRBV7-2 and TRBJ2-3; TRBD2 matches at 10 bases. Trimming took 9 bases from V and 5 from J; bases not matched to a gene: 8. CDR1 is SGHTA, CDR2 FQGNSA, per germline. The CDR3 is made up of 14 amino acids. CDR3 bases: TGTGCCAGTGGTCAAAAGCGGGGGGGAGATACGCAGTATTTT. Encoded protein: CASGQKRGGDTQYF.

On this clonotype: The junction departs from germline at one end; a sequencing error may be responsible. The V call is TRBV12-3 or TRBV12-4, the J call TRBJ2-3; D is undetermined. The CDR3 sequence is 15 residues long. The CDR3 reads CASSSRTVNTDAQYF. The CDR3 DNA reads TGTGCCAGCAGTTCCCGGACGGTGAACACAGATGCGCAGTATTTT.

In its sample, this clonotype was seen a few times. The chain links TRBV5-6 to TRBJ1-4; D possibly corresponds to TRBD1 (5 bases). V lost 3 bases, J lost 0 bases, and 12 bases lay in between. The CDR3 length is 16 residues. CDR1 is SGHDT, CDR2 YYEEEE, per germline. The CDR3 nucleotides are TGTGCCAGCAGCTGGCAGGGTCGGGCAACTAATGAAAAACTGTTTTTT. The encoded protein is CASSWQGRATNEKLFF.

This clonotype was counted at least ten times. The V call is TRBV20-1, the J call TRBJ2-5; D unclear. The V end lost 4 bases, the J end lost 5 bases, and 11 bases lay between the germline ends. This CDR3 spans 12 amino acids. CDR1 is DFQATT, CDR2 SNEGSKA, per germline (reference sequence). This CDR3 is CSATQLGETQYF. In DNA, the CDR3 is TGCAGTGCTACTCAACTTGGGGAGACCCAGTACTTC.